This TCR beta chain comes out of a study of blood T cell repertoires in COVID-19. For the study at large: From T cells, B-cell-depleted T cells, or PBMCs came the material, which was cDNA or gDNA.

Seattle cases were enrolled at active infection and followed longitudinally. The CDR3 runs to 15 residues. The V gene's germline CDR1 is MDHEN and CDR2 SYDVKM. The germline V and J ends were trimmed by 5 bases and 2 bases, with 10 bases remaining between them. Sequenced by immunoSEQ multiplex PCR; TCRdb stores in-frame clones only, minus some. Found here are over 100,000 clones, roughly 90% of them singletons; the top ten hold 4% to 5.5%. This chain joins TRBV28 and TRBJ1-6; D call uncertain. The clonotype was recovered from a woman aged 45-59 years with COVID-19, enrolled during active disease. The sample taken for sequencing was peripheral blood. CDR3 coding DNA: TGTGCCAGCAGTCCCCCTGTAGCCTATAATTCACCCCTCCACTTT. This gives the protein CASSPPVAYNSPLHF.